Here is one T cell receptor beta chain with its context. These data belong to a study of T cell changes during pregnancy in multiple sclerosis. The protocol was immunoSEQ multiplex PCR, while the TCRdb copy is restricted to in-frame clones and leaves out a portion. The table has approximately 50,000 clones, roughly 94% seen once. V lost 3 bases and J lost 0; bases outside the gene matches: 6. The CDR3 covers 16 residues. The germline gives CDR1 SEHNR, CDR2 FQNEAQ (reference sequence). The sequence was obtained from a female donor with multiple sclerosis, enrolled in a pregnancy study. This chain joins TRBV7-9 and TRBJ2-3, with 7 bases fitting TRBD1. This sample comprised CD4+ T cells from peripheral blood mononuclear cells, obtained in the third trimester of pregnancy. The CDR3 DNA reads TGTGCCAGCAGCTTGACCGGGACAGCCAGCACAGATACGCAGTATTTT. Translating gives CASSLTGTASTDTQYF.